Listed below are T cell receptor beta chains from one sample, sequenced in a study of OX40 agonist ivuxolimab in advanced cancers. Method: immunoSEQ multiplex PCR; TCRdb's copy keeps in-frame clones and lacks some. The sample holds tens of thousands of clones; about 86% are singletons and the top ten take 2.4%. The specimen comprised CD4+ or CD8+ T cells sorted from blood, sampled in a trial of the OX40 agonist ivuxolimab. The receptors stem from an adult with an advanced solid tumor such as melanoma, head and neck, liver or kidney cancer. Each CDR3 is given with its conserved first and last residue. D genes are given only for firm matches. Rows may omit the clone size; those that give it use once, few, many or a size class.

j_call clone_size d_call v_call cdr3_aa cdr3_nt
TRBJ2-2 once . TRBV9 CASSVEGIVGIGELFF TGTGCCAGCAGCGTAGAGGGGATTGTGGGTATCGGGGAGCTGTTTTTT
TRBJ2-7 once . TRBV15 CATSRGARTRSSYEQYF TGTGCCACCAGCAGAGGGGCGCGCACAAGGAGCTCCTACGAGCAGTACTTC
TRBJ1-1 . . TRBV11-2 CASSYSVGEAFF TGTGCCAGCAGTTACTCGGTGGGTGAAGCTTTCTTT
TRBJ2-2 . . TRBV5-1 CASSLGSTNTGELFF TGCGCCAGCAGCTTGGGGTCTACGAACACCGGGGAGCTGTTTTTT
TRBJ2-7 . TRBD1 TRBV19 CASSGTVAYEQYF TGTGCCAGTTCCGGGACAGTCGCCTACGAGCAGTACTTC
TRBJ2-7 . . TRBV6-5 CASKRDATYEQYF TGTGCCAGCAAACGGGACGCCACCTACGAGCAGTACTTC
TRBJ1-2 . TRBD1 TRBV5-1 CASSPDRVGNYGYTF TGCGCCAGCAGCCCGGACAGGGTCGGTAACTATGGCTACACCTTC
TRBJ1-1 . . TRBV30 CAWRKYRVTWNTEAFF TGTGCCTGGAGGAAGTACAGGGTAACCTGGAACACTGAAGCTTTCTTT
TRBJ1-1 . . TRBV5-4 CASSLGGSMNTEAFF TGTGCCAGCAGCTTAGGAGGGAGTATGAACACTGAAGCTTTCTTT
TRBJ2-1 . . TRBV19 CASSEGGGRTSYNEQFF TGTGCCAGTAGCGAGGGGGGCGGGAGAACCTCCTACAATGAGCAGTTCTTC
TRBJ1-1 . . TRBV7-9 CASSLAGQNTEAFF TGTGCCAGCAGCTTAGCAGGACAGAACACTGAAGCTTTCTTT
TRBJ2-7 . . TRBV7-2 CASSLEVGEPYEQYF TGTGCCAGCAGCTTGGAAGTGGGAGAACCATACGAGCAGTACTTC
TRBJ1-6 few . TRBV15 CATSRVRQEVSPLHF TGTGCCACCAGCAGAGTCCGACAGGAGGTTTCACCCCTCCACTTT
TRBJ2-7 . . TRBV7-9 CASSPTTVYEQYF TGTGCCAGCAGCCCGACGACAGTATACGAGCAGTACTTC
TRBJ1-2 few . TRBV6-5 CASSYADGGYGYTF TGTGCCAGCAGTTACGCGGACGGCGGCTATGGCTACACCTTC
TRBJ1-5 . . TRBV30 CAWSDFRRDYSNQPQHF TGTGCCTGGAGTGACTTTAGACGGGATTATAGCAATCAGCCTCAGCATTTT
TRBJ2-7 . TRBD2 TRBV5-4 CASSSLAGGSYEQYF TGTGCCAGCAGCTCACTAGCGGGAGGGTCCTACGAGCAGTACTTC
TRBJ1-2 . . TRBV6-6 CASSYSKGGYTF TGTGCCAGCAGTTACTCGAAGGGTGGCTACACCTTC
TRBJ1-1 . TRBD1 TRBV9 CASSVRSDRGIDTEAFF TGTGCCAGCAGCGTAAGATCAGACAGGGGAATCGACACTGAAGCTTTCTTT
TRBJ2-2 few TRBD1 TRBV7-3 CASSSTGGLTGELFF TGTGCCAGCAGCTCTACAGGGGGCCTGACCGGGGAGCTGTTTTTT
TRBJ1-5 . TRBD1 TRBV6-5 CASSPRGTGVWPQHF TGTGCCAGCAGTCCGAGAGGGACAGGCGTTTGGCCCCAGCATTTT
TRBJ2-3 . . TRBV7-9 CASSFSQSTDTQYF TGTGCCAGCAGCTTCTCACAAAGCACAGATACGCAGTATTTT